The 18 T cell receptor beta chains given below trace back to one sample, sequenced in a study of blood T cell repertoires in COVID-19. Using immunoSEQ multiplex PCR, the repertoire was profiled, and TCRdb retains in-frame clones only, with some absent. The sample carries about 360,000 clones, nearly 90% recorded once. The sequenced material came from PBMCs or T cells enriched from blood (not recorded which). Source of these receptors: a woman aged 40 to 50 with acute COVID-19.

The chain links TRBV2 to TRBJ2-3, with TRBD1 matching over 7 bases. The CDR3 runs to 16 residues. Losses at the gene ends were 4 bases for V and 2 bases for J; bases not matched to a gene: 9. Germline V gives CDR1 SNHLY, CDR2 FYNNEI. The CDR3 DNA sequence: TGTGCCAGCAGTGCATTCCCGGGACAGACCACAGATACGCAGTATTTT. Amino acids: CASSAFPGQTTDTQYF.

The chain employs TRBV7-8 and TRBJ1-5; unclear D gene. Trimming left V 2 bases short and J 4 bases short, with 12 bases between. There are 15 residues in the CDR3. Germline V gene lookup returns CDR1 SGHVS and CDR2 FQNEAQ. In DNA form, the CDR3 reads TGTGCCAGCAGCTTACTGGAGAGGGTTAATCAGCCCCAGCATTTT. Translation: CASSLLERVNQPQHF.

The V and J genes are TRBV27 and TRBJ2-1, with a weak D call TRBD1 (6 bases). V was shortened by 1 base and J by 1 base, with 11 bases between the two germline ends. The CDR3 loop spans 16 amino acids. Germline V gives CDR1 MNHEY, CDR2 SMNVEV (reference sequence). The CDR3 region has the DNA TGTGCCAGCAGTTTATTGTGGCAGGGGTCCTACAATGAGCAGTTCTTC. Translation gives CASSLLWQGSYNEQFF.

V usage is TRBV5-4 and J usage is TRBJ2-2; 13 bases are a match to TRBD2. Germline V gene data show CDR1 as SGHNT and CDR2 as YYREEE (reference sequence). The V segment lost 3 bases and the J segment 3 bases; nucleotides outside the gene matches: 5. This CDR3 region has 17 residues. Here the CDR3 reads CASSSGTSGVDTGELFF. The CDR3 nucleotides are TGTGCCAGCAGCTCAGGGACTAGCGGGGTAGACACCGGGGAGCTGTTTTTT.

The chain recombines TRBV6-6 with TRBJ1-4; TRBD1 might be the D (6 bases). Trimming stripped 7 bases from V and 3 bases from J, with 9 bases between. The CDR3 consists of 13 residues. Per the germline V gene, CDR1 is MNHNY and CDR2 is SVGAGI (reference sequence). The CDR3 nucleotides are TGTGCCAGCACGGACAGAGCTAATGAAAAACTGTTTTTT. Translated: CASTDRANEKLFF.

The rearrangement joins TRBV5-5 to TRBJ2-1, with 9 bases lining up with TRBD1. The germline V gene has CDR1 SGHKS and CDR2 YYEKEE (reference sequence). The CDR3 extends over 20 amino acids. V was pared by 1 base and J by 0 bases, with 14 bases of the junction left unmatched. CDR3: CASSLSNNRGRKSSYNEQFF. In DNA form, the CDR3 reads TGTGCCAGCAGCTTGTCCAACAACAGGGGGCGGAAAAGCTCCTACAATGAGCAGTTCTTC.

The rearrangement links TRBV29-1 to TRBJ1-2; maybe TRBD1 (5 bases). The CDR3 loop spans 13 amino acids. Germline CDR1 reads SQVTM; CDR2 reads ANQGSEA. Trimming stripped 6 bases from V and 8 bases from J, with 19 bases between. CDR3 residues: CSVLGRESEGYTF. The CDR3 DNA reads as TGCAGCGTGTTGGGACGGGAGAGTGAGGGCTACACCTTC.

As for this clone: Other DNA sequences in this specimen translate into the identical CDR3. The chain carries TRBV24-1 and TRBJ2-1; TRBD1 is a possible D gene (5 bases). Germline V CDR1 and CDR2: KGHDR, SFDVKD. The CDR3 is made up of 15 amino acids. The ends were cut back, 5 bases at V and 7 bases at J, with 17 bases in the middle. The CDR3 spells CATSAPGRGLNEQFF. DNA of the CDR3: TGTGCCACCAGTGCCCCCGGTAGGGGCTTGAATGAGCAGTTCTTC.

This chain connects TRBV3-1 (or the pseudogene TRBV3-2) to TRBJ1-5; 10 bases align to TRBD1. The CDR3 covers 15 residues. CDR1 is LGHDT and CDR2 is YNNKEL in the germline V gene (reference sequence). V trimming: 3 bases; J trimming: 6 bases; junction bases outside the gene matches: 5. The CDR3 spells CASSQGRTGGQPQHF. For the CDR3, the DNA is TGTGCCAGCAGCCAGGGAAGGACAGGGGGTCAGCCCCAGCATTTT.

The CDR3 is CASRAGSNQETQYF. DNA of the CDR3: TGTGCCAGCAGGGCGGGTTCGAACCAAGAGACCCAGTACTTC. The chain joins TRBV2 to TRBJ2-5, with D maybe TRBD2 (5 bases). Germline V gene lookup returns CDR1 SNHLY and CDR2 FYNNEI. V lost 6 bases and J 0 bases, leaving 11 bases between the germline ends. The CDR3 has 14 residues. The full variable domain, rest sourced from reference TRBV2 and TRBJ2-5, is EPEVTQTPSHQVTQMGQEVILRCVPISNHLYFYWYRQILGQKVEFLVSFYNNEISEKSEIFDDQFSVERPDGSNFTLKIRSTKLEDSAMYFCASRAGSNQETQYFGPGTRLLVL.

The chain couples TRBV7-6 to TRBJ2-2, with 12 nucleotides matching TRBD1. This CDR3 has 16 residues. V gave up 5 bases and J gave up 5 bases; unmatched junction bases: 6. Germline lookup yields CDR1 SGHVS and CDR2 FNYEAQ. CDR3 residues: CASSRGTGGLTGELFF. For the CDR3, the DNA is TGTGCCAGCAGCCGTGGGACAGGGGGCCTAACCGGGGAGCTGTTTTTT.

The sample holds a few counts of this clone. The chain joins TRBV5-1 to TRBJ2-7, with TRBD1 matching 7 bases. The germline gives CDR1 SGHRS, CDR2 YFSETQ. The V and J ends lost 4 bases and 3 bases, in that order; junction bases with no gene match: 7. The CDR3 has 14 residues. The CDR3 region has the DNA TGCGCCAGCAGCGGGACAGAGTCACGCTACGAGCAGTACTTC. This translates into CASSGTESRYEQYF.

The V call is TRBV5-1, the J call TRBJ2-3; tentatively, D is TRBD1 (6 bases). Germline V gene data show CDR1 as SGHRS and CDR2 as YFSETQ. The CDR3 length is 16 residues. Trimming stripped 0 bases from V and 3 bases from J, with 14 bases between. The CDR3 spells CASSLGPRGGTDTQYF. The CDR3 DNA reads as TGCGCCAGCAGCTTGGGTCCCAGGGGTGGAACAGATACGCAGTATTTT.

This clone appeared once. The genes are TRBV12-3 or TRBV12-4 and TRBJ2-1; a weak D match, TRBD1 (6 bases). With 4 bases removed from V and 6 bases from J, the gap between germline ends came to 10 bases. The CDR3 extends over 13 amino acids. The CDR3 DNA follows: TGTGCCAGCAGTTGGGGGCCCGGCAATGAGCAGTTCTTC. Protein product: CASSWGPGNEQFF.

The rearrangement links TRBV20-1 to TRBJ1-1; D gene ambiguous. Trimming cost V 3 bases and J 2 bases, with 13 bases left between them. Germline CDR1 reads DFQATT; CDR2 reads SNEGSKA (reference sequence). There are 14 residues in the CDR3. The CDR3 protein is CSASPPGLNTEAFF. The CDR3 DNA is TGCAGTGCTAGTCCTCCGGGTCTAAACACTGAAGCTTTCTTT.

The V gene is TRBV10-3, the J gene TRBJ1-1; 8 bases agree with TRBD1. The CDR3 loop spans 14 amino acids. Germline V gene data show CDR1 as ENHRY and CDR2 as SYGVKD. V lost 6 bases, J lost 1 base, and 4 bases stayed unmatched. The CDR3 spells CAIRGTGRNTEAFF. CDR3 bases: TGTGCCATCAGGGGGACAGGTCGGAACACTGAAGCTTTCTTT.

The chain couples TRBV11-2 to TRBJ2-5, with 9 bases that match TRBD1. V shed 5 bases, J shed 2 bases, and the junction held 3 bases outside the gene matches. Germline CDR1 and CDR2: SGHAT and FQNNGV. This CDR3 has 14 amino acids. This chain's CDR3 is CASSKGTGQETQYF. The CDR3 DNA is TGTGCCAGCAGCAAAGGGACAGGGCAAGAGACCCAGTACTTC.

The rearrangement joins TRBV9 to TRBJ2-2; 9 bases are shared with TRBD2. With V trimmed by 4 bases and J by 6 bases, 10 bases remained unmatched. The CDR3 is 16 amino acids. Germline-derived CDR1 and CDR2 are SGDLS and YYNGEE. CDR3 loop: CASSPGPRGGSGELFF. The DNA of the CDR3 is TGTGCCAGCAGCCCCGGTCCGCGGGGGGGCTCCGGGGAGCTGTTTTTT.